A selection of T cell receptor beta chains follows, all from one sample in a study of blood T cell repertoires in COVID-19. Generated by immunoSEQ multiplex PCR, the TCRdb table keeps only in-frame clones and is missing some. The sample has about 170,000 clones; roughly 90% are singletons. Sequenced input: peripheral blood. These receptors all come from a man aged 55 to 70 with acute or convalescent COVID-19. Both conserved end residues are part of each CDR3. The D gene is left open where the match is weak. The size entry is marked missing in some rows and otherwise reads once, few, many or a size class.

j_call clone_size v_call d_call cdr3_nt cdr3_aa
TRBJ2-7 - TRBV4-1 TRBD2 TGCGCCAGCAGCCTCTTCAGCGGGAGTTGGTACGAGCAGTACTTC CASSLFSGSWYEQYF
TRBJ2-5 - TRBV7-9 - TGTGCCAGCAGCTGGGCTGGGCAAGAGACCCAGTACTTC CASSWAGQETQYF
TRBJ1-2 - TRBV6-7 TRBD1 TGTGCCAGCAGTTACTATGACAGGGTTGAAGGCTACACCTTC CASSYYDRVEGYTF
TRBJ2-2 - TRBV6-5 TRBD1 TGTGCCAGCAGCGCAACAGGGGGCACCGGGGAGCTGTTTTTT CASSATGGTGELFF
TRBJ1-1 - TRBV6-5 - TGTGCCAGCCCCCCCCCGCCGGAGGTGGGCACTGAAGCTTTCTTT CASPPPPEVGTEAFF
TRBJ1-2 - TRBV6-5 - TGTGCCAGCATGGTAGGAGGCCCTGCCGACTATGGCTACACCTTC CASMVGGPADYGYTF
TRBJ2-3 - TRBV11-3 - TGTGCCAGCAGCCTTCGGAGAACAGATACGCAGTATTTT CASSLRRTDTQYF
TRBJ1-1 - TRBV30 - TGTGCCTGGAGTCTCAGGTCCGTCACTGAAGCTTTCTTT CAWSLRSVTEAFF
TRBJ2-2 - TRBV18 - TGTGCCAGCTCACCGGTCAGGGAGAACACCGGGGAGCTGTTTTTT CASSPVRENTGELFF
TRBJ1-2 - TRBV24-1 - TGTGCCACCAGTGATTTCAGACAGTATGGCTACACCTTC CATSDFRQYGYTF
TRBJ1-1 - TRBV10-2 TRBD1 TGCGCCAGCCGAGGGGGCTTAGACACTGAAGCTTTCTTT CASRGGLDTEAFF
TRBJ2-5 once TRBV5-4 TRBD1 TGTGCCAGCAGCGTGGACAGGGGTACTCAAGAGACCCAGTACTTC CASSVDRGTQETQYF
TRBJ1-2 - TRBV24-1 TRBD1 TGTGCCACCAGTGATCTGGGGGCAGGGGGATGGGATGGCTACACCTTC CATSDLGAGGWDGYTF
TRBJ1-1 - TRBV5-1 TRBD1 TGCGCCAGCAGTTCAGCAGGGGGCGAAGCTTTCTTT CASSSAGGEAFF
TRBJ1-2 - TRBV29-1 - TGCAGCGTTGAGAGGAGAGAAGGCTACACCTTC CSVERREGYTF
TRBJ1-6 - TRBV3-1/TRBV3-2 - TGTGCCAGCAGCGTGACAGAATATAATTCACCCCTCCACTTT CASSVTEYNSPLHF
TRBJ2-7 - TRBV13 - TGTGCCAGCAGCTCCAGAAAAAGCTCCTACGAGCAGTACTTC CASSSRKSSYEQYF
TRBJ1-6 - TRBV2 - TGTGCCAGCAGTGAAGCGACAGGCGCTCGTTCACCCCTCCACTTT CASSEATGARSPLHF
TRBJ1-3 once TRBV5-1 - TGCGCCAGCAGCCCGGGTCGTCACTCTGGAAACACCATATATTTT CASSPGRHSGNTIYF
TRBJ2-2 - TRBV24-1 TRBD1 TGTGCCACCAGTGACCTTAGGGACAGGGGGCGCACCGGGGAGCTGTTTTTT CATSDLRDRGRTGELFF
TRBJ2-2 - TRBV24-1 - TGTGCCACCAGTCGGAACACCGGGGAGCTGTTTTTT CATSRNTGELFF
TRBJ2-1 - TRBV24-1 - TGTGCCGCCGCGACAGCCTACAATGAGCAGTTCTTC CAAATAYNEQFF
TRBJ1-1 - TRBV6-5 - TGTGCCAGCAGCCCCAGGGGACACCTGAACACTGAAGCTTTCTTT CASSPRGHLNTEAFF
TRBJ1-2 - TRBV7-3 - TGTGCCAGCAGTAGTTCGGGGGGCGCAGGGGGCTACACCTTC CASSSSGGAGGYTF
TRBJ1-2 - TRBV2 - TGTGCCAGCAGTGACCCCCGAGGGTATGGCTACACCTTC CASSDPRGYGYTF
TRBJ2-1 - TRBV30 - TGTGCCTGGAGTGTCGGTGGACTTTACAATGAGCAGTTCTTC CAWSVGGLYNEQFF
TRBJ2-3 once TRBV11-2 TRBD2 TGTGCCAGCAGCCTCTGGACTAGCGGGTCCTCTGGGGGGCAGTATTTT CASSLWTSGSSGGQYF
TRBJ2-5 few TRBV9 TRBD2 TGTGCCAGCAGCGTAGCGGGCGGGAGTCTGCTAGAGACCCAGTACTTC CASSVAGGSLLETQYF
TRBJ1-6 once TRBV7-8 TRBD1 TGTGCCAGCAGCAGAATACAGGGGGCCGCGGATTCACCCCTCCACTTT CASSRIQGAADSPLHF
TRBJ2-3 - TRBV5-1 TRBD1 TGCGCCAGCAGCTTGAGACAAGGGGGCGCGCAGTATTTT CASSLRQGGAQYF
TRBJ1-5 once TRBV19 - TGTGCCAGTAGTACGTCAGGCGGGCGGAATCAGCCCCAGCATTTT CASSTSGGRNQPQHF
TRBJ2-3 - TRBV3-1/TRBV3-2 TRBD2 TGTGCCAGCAGCCGGACTAGCGGGGGTGATACGCAGTATTTT CASSRTSGGDTQYF
TRBJ2-7 - TRBV29-1 - TGCAGCGTGGCGGAATACGAGCAGTACTTC CSVAEYEQYF
TRBJ1-1 - TRBV19 TRBD1 TGTGCCAGTCGACAGGGGAGTGGGGCCACTGAAGCTTTCTTT CASRQGSGATEAFF
TRBJ2-2 - TRBV27 - TGTGCCAGCAATAGATTGGGCGCGGGCACCGGGGAGCTGTTTTTT CASNRLGAGTGELFF
TRBJ1-5 - TRBV6-5 - TGTGCCAGCAAGTTACCCCGGGGGCCCCAGCATTTT CASKLPRGPQHF
TRBJ2-1 - TRBV30 - TGTGCCTGGAGTGTTCATCAGGGGCAGGGGATATTGGGTGAGCAGTTCTTC CAWSVHQGQGILGEQFF
TRBJ1-3 - TRBV10-3 TRBD1 TGTGCCATCAGCGGGGACAGGGGGCTTGACACCATATATTTT CAISGDRGLDTIYF
TRBJ1-2 - TRBV5-6 - TGTGCCAGCAAGGGGAACAGGGCTAACTATGGCTACACCTTC CASKGNRANYGYTF
TRBJ2-2 - TRBV7-6 TRBD2 TGTGCCAGCAGCTCGGGACTAGCGGGCTCTACCGGGGAGCTGTTTTTT CASSSGLAGSTGELFF
TRBJ1-1 once TRBV6-5 TRBD1 TGTGCCAGCAGTCAACAGGGGATAGGGAACACTGAAGCTTTCTTT CASSQQGIGNTEAFF
TRBJ2-1 - TRBV7-8 TRBD2 TGTGCCAGCAGCAGGACTAGCGGAGCGCGGGAGCAGTTCTTC CASSRTSGAREQFF
TRBJ2-5 - TRBV11-2 TRBD1 TGTGCCAGCAGCTTAGACCTTAACAGGGGTAGGGAGACCCAGTACTTC CASSLDLNRGRETQYF
TRBJ1-1 few TRBV19 TRBD1 TGTGCCAGTAGTACCCTACAGGGGGGGATGAACACTGAAGCTTTCTTT CASSTLQGGMNTEAFF
TRBJ2-2 - TRBV5-4 TRBD1 TGTGCCAGCAGCTTGGCCGGCAGCAGGGGGAACGGGGAGCTGTTTTTT CASSLAGSRGNGELFF
TRBJ1-2 - TRBV19 - TGTGCCAGTAGCAGACAGGTGTCAGGCTATGGCTACACCTTC CASSRQVSGYGYTF
TRBJ1-4 - TRBV6-5 TRBD1 TGTGCCAGCAGTTACGACAGGGGTGGAAAACTGTTTTTT CASSYDRGGKLFF
TRBJ2-2 - TRBV6-5 - TGTGCCAGCAGTTACTCGACTGGGGGCGAGGAGCTGTTTTTT CASSYSTGGEELFF
TRBJ2-7 - TRBV5-6 TRBD2 TGTGCCAGCAGCGGAGCCGGGACTAGCGGAGCAAGCTCCTACGAGCAGTACTTC CASSGAGTSGASSYEQYF
TRBJ2-1 - TRBV5-1 - TGCGCCAGCAGCTTGGGGCAGAATGAGCAGTTCTTC CASSLGQNEQFF